The next 16 T cell receptor beta chains were all read from a single sample in a study of blood T cell repertoires in COVID-19. Only in-frame clones appear in the TCRdb table, and some are missing; sequencing was by immunoSEQ multiplex PCR. The sample lists about 93,000 clones, 80% occurring once. The specimen sequenced was peripheral blood. The receptor set was obtained from a human donor in a cohort sampled during active COVID-19.

There are many counts of this clone. The sample holds other DNA sequences that translate to the same CDR3. The rearrangement uses TRBV3-1 (or the pseudogene TRBV3-2) and TRBJ1-4; 8 nucleotides agree with TRBD1. The germline V gene encodes CDR1 LGHDT and CDR2 YNNKEL (reference sequence). After removal of 1 base from V and 8 bases from J, the junction contained 6 bases not matched to a gene. CDR3 length equals 15 residues. The CDR3 loop is CASSQGTGLREKLFF. The CDR3 coding sequence is TGTGCCAGCAGCCAAGGGACAGGGCTGAGGGAAAAACTGTTTTTT.

CDR3 protein: CASSSRPLGARNEQFF. CDR3 nucleotide sequence: TGTGCCAGCAGCTCCAGGCCCCTGGGGGCCAGGAATGAGCAGTTCTTC. This chain joins TRBV6-2 or TRBV6-3 and TRBJ2-1; a possible D gene is TRBD1 (6 bases). The germline gives CDR1 MNHEY, CDR2 SVGEGT. The CDR3 sequence is 16 residues long. Trimming removed 6 bases at V and 7 bases at J, with 22 bases between.

V gene TRBV11-2 combines with J gene TRBJ1-1; the match to TRBD1 covers 7 bases. Trimming removed 5 bases from V and 7 bases from J; junction bases left unmatched: 13. The germline V gene encodes CDR1 SGHAT and CDR2 FQNNGV. The length of the CDR3 is 15 residues. The CDR3: CASSARQGRGNEAFF. Here the CDR3 DNA reads TGTGCCAGCAGCGCCCGACAGGGACGGGGGAATGAAGCTTTCTTT. The entire variable domain, with the rest obtained from reference TRBV11-2 and TRBJ1-1, is as follows: EAGVAQSPRYKIIEKRQSVAFWCNPISGHATLYWYQQILGQGPKLLIQFQNNGVVDDSQLPKDRFSAERLKGVDSTLKIQPAKLEDSAVYLCASSARQGRGNEAFFGQGTRLTVV.

This chain joins TRBV7-9 and TRBJ2-7, with 8 bases identical to TRBD2. V was clipped by 1 base and J by 6 bases; unmatched bases: 5. Germline CDR1 SEHNR, CDR2 FQNEAQ (reference sequence). The length of the CDR3 is 14 residues. Written as DNA, the CDR3 is TGTGCCAGCAGCTTAGTGGGCCGGGAGGGCGAGCAGTACTTC. It specifies CASSLVGREGEQYF.

V usage is TRBV3-1 (or the pseudogene TRBV3-2) and J usage is TRBJ1-1, with D maybe TRBD1 (6 bases). This CDR3 comprises 15 residues. Germline V CDR1 and CDR2: LGHDT, YNNKEL (reference sequence). V lost 3 bases to trimming and J lost 4 bases, with 15 bases between them. The CDR3 is CASSQRAGVGTEAFF. The CDR3 DNA reads as TGTGCCAGCAGCCAGAGGGCAGGGGTCGGCACTGAAGCTTTCTTT.

In this sample, this clone turned up many times. V usage is TRBV11-2 and J usage is TRBJ1-2; D is unresolved. The CDR3 totals 12 residues. The V end was cut by 4 bases, the J end by 6 bases, with 9 bases between. Germline CDR1 and CDR2: SGHAT and FQNNGV. The CDR3 DNA reads as TGTGCCAGCAGCTCAGGCCCGGATGGCTACACCTTC. Protein: CASSSGPDGYTF.

The rearrangement joins TRBV19 to TRBJ2-3; 9 nucleotides agree with TRBD1. Per the germline V gene, CDR1 is LNHDA and CDR2 is SQIVND (reference sequence). V lost 5 bases to trimming and J lost 4 bases; unmatched junction nucleotides: 4. CDR3 length equals 14 residues. The CDR3 loop is CASSAGQGADTQYF. In DNA form, the CDR3 reads TGTGCCAGTAGTGCGGGACAGGGTGCAGATACGCAGTATTTT.

This clone was recorded only once. The rearrangement joins TRBV5-1 to TRBJ2-7, with 13 bases matching TRBD2. Germline values: CDR1 SGHRS, CDR2 YFSETQ. The CDR3 sequence is 14 residues long. Germline trimming cut 2 bases from V and 7 bases from J; bases unmatched to any gene: 3. This CDR3 reads CASSFRLAGGEQYF. In nucleotides, the CDR3 is TGCGCCAGCAGCTTTCGACTAGCGGGAGGTGAGCAGTACTTC.

Of note for this clone: Relative to the germline gene, one junction end is altered; a read error may explain this. The chain couples TRBV14 to TRBJ2-3; 9 bases agree with TRBD2. The germline V gene encodes CDR1 SGHDN and CDR2 FVKESK. CDR3 length: 15 residues. The CDR3 region has the DNA TGTGCCAGCAGCCTTTTTAGCGGGAGCAAAGATACGCAGTATTTT. Its protein is CASSLFSGSKDTQYF.

Note on this clone: One junction end does not reproduce the germline sequence, and a read error may be involved. The rearrangement joins TRBV7-7 to TRBJ2-5; TRBD2 matches at 14 bases. CDR3 size: 16 residues. Germline lookup yields CDR1 SSHAT and CDR2 FNYEAQ (reference sequence). The CDR3 is CASSLGLAGGKETQYF. The DNA for the CDR3 is TGTGCTAGCAGCCTTGGACTAGCGGGGGGCAAGGAGACCCAGTACTTC.

This clone was detected only once. The chain employs TRBV2 and TRBJ1-1, with 8 positions matching TRBD1. CDR1 and CDR2 (germline): SNHLY, FYNNEI. The CDR3 is 12 amino acids. V lost 4 bases, J lost 7 bases, and 2 bases stayed unmatched. The CDR3 DNA follows: TGTGCCAGCAGTGGACAGGGGATTGAAGCTTTCTTT. Translating it yields CASSGQGIEAFF.

The gene calls are TRBV27 and TRBJ1-2, with D perhaps TRBD1 (6 bases). Germline CDR1 is MNHEY and CDR2 is SMNVEV (reference sequence). Trimming left V 5 bases short and J 7 bases short, with 20 bases between. The CDR3 spans 15 residues. CDR3 sequence (DNA): TGTGCCAGCAGTCAACAACAGGGAAGGCTTGGTGGCTACACCTTC. This translates into CASSQQQGRLGGYTF.

This chain uses TRBV15 with TRBJ2-7; possibly TRBD1 for D (7 bases). The CDR3 loop spans 15 amino acids. V was shortened by 4 bases and J by 3 bases, with 16 bases between the two germline ends. Germline V lookup: CDR1 LNHNV, CDR2 YYDKDF (reference sequence). The DNA for the CDR3 is TGTGCCACCAGCATGAGACAGGGAGGCGGCTACGAGCAGTACTTC. It specifies CATSMRQGGGYEQYF.

This chain joins TRBV24-1 and TRBJ2-2, with 10 bases matching TRBD1. The CDR3 loop spans 17 amino acids. V was pared by 9 bases and J by 0 bases, with 9 bases of the junction left unmatched. The germline gives CDR1 KGHDR, CDR2 SFDVKD. The CDR3 DNA follows: TGTGCCACCGGGGACAGGGGTTCTTCGTCGAACACCGGGGAGCTGTTTTTT. Protein: CATGDRGSSSNTGELFF.

The chain has TRBV30 and TRBJ1-2; D is uncertain. Germline V CDR1 and CDR2: GTSNPN, SVGIG (reference sequence). CDR3 size: 14 residues. V was shortened by 2 bases and J by 4 bases, with 14 bases between the two germline ends. CDR3 coding DNA: TGTGCCTGGAGTAGGACTAATGGGCCCTATGGCTACACCTTC. The encoded protein is CAWSRTNGPYGYTF.

This clone showed up just a few times. The rearrangement links TRBV30 to TRBJ2-2; D is possibly TRBD1 (6 bases). Trimming cost V 0 bases and J 1 base, with 12 bases left between them. The germline gives CDR1 GTSNPN, CDR2 SVGIG (reference sequence). CDR3 size: 16 residues. The CDR3 DNA sequence: TGTGCCTGGAGTGTATGGGACAAGCAGAACACCGGGGAGCTGTTTTTT. Protein sequence: CAWSVWDKQNTGELFF. Together with reference TRBV30 and TRBJ2-2, the CDR3 gives the full variable domain: SQTIHQWPATLVQPVGSPLSLECTVEGTSNPNLYWYRQAAGRGLQLLFYSVGIGQISSEVPQNLSASRPQDRQFILSSKKLLLSDSGFYLCAWSVWDKQNTGELFFGEGSRLTVL.